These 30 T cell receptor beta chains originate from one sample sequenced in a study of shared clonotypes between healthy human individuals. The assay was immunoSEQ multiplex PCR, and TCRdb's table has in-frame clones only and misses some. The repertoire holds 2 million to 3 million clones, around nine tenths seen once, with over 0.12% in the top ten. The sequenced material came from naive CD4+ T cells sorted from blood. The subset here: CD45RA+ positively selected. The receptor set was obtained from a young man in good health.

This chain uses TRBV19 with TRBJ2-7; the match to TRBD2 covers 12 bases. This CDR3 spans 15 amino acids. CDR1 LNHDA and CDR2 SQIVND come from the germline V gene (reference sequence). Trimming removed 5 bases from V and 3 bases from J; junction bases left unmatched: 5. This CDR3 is CASSFGLAGIYEQYF. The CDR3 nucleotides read TGTGCCAGTAGTTTTGGACTAGCGGGGATCTACGAGCAGTACTTC.

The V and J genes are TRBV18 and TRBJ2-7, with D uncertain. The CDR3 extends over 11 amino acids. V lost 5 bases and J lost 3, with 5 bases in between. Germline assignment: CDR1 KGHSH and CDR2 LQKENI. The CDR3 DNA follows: TGTGCCAGCTCATCCGGCTACGAGCAGTACTTC. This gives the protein CASSSGYEQYF.

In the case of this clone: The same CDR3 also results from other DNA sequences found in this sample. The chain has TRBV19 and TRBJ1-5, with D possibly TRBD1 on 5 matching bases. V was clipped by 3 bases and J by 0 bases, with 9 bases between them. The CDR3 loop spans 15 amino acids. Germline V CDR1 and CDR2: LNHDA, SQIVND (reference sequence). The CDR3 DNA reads TGTGCCAGTAGTATCGGGACCGGTAGCAATCAGCCCCAGCATTTT. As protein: CASSIGTGSNQPQHF.

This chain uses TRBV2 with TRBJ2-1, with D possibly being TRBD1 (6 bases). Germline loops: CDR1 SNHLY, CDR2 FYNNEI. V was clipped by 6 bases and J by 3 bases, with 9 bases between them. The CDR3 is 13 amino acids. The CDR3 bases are TGTGCCAGCAGGGACAGTAACTACAATGAGCAGTTCTTC. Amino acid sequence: CASRDSNYNEQFF.

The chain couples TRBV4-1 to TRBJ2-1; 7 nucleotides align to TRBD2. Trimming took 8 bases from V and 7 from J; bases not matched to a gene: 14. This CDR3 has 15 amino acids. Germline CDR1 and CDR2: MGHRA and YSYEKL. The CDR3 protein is CASRQQAGARNEQFF. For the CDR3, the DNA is TGCGCCAGCCGACAACAGGCGGGAGCCAGGAATGAGCAGTTCTTC.

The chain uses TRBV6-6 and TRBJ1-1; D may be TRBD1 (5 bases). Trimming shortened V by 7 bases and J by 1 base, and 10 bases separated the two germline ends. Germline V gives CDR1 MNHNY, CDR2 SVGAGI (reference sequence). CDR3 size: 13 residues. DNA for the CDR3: TGTGCCAGCAAGGTAACAGGGAACACTGAAGCTTTCTTT. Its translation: CASKVTGNTEAFF.

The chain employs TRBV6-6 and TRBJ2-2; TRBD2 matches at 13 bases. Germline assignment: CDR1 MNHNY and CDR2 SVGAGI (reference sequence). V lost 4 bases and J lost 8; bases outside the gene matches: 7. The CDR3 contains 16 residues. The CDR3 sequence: CASSSWTSGGPGELFF. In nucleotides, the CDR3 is TGTGCCAGCAGTTCATGGACTAGCGGGGGCCCTGGGGAGCTGTTTTTT.

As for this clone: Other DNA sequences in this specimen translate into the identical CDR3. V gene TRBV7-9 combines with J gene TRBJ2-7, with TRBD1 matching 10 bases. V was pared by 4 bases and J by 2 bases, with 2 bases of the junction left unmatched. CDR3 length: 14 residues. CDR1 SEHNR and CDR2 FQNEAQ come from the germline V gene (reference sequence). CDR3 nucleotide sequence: TGTGCCAGCAGCTCGGGACAGGGGACCTACGAGCAGTACTTC. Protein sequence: CASSSGQGTYEQYF.

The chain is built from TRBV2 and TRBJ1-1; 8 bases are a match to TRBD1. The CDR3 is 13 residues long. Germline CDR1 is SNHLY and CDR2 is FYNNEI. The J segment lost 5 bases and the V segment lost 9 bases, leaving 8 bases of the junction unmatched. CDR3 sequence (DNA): TGTGCCAGGACCGAAACAGGGGGAACTGAAGCTTTCTTT. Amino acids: CARTETGGTEAFF.

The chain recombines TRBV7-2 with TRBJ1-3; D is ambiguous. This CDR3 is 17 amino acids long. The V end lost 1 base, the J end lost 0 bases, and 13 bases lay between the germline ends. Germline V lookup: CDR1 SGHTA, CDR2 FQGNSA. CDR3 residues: CASSLDRAGFSGNTIYF. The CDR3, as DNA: TGTGCCAGCAGCTTAGATCGCGCCGGTTTCTCTGGAAACACCATATATTTT.

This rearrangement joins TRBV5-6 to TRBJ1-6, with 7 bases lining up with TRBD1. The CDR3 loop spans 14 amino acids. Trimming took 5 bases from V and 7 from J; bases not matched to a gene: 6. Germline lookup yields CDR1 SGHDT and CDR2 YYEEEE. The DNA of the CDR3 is TGTGCCAGCAGTTTGCGAGGGGGCAATTCACCCCTCCACTTT. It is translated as CASSLRGGNSPLHF.

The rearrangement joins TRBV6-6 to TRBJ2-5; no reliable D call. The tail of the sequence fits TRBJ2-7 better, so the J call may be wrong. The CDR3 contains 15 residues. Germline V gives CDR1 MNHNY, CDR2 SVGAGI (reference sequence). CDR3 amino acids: CASSYLSSSSYEQYF. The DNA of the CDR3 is TGTGCCAGCAGTTACTTGTCGTCGAGCTCCTACGAGCAGTACTTC.

CDR3 loop: CASSLDPGEGGYTF. CDR3 DNA: TGTGCCAGCAGCTTAGATCCCGGGGAGGGTGGCTACACCTTC. The genes are TRBV11-2 and TRBJ1-2; no reliable D call. The CDR3 spans 14 residues. V lost 0 bases, J lost 7 bases, and 12 bases lay in between. The germline V gene encodes CDR1 SGHAT and CDR2 FQNNGV.

CDR3: CASSLAGSFANYGYTF. In DNA, the CDR3 is TGTGCCAGCAGCTTGGCGGGGTCATTCGCTAACTATGGCTACACCTTC. The chain recombines TRBV5-4 with TRBJ1-2; D remains ambiguous. Trimming removed 0 bases at V and 0 bases at J, with 12 bases between. The germline V gene has CDR1 SGHNT and CDR2 YYREEE (reference sequence). CDR3 size: 16 residues.

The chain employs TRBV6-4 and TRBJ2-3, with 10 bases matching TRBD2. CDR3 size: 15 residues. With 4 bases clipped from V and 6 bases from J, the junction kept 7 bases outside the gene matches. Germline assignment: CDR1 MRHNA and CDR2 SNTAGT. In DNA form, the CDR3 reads TGTGCCAGCAGTGTCTCTAGCGGGGGATCGGATACGCAGTATTTT. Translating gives CASSVSSGGSDTQYF.

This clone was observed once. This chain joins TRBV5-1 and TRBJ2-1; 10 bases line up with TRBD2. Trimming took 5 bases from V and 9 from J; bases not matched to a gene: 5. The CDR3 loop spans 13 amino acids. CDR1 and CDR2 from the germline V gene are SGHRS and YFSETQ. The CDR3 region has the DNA TGCGCCAGCAGGCCTAGCGGGAGTCCTGAGCAGTTCTTC. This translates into CASRPSGSPEQFF.

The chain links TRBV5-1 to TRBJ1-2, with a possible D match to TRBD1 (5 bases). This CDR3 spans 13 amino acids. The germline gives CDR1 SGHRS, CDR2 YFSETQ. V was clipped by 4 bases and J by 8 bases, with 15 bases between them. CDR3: CASSRLGAGGYTF. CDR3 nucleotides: TGCGCCAGCAGCCGATTAGGGGCAGGGGGCTACACCTTC.

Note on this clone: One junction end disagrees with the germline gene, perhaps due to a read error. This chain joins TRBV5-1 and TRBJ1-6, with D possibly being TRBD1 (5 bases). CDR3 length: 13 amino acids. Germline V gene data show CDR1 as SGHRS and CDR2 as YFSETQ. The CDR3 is CASQEGYTSPLHF. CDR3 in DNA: TGCGCCAGCCAGGAGGGGTATACTTCACCCCTCCACTTT.

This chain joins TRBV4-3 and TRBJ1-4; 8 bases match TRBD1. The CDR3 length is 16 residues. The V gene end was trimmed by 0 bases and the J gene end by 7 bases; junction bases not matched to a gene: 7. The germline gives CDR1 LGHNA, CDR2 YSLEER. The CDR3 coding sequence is TGCGCCAGCAGCCAAGATTATGCGACAGGGGTTGAAAAACTGTTTTTT. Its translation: CASSQDYATGVEKLFF.

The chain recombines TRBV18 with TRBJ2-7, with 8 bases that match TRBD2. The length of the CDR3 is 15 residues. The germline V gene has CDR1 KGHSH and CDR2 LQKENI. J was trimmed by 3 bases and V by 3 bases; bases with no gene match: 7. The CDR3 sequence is CASSPSGTAGYEQYF. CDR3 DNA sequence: TGTGCCAGCTCACCTAGCGGGACGGCGGGCTACGAGCAGTACTTC.

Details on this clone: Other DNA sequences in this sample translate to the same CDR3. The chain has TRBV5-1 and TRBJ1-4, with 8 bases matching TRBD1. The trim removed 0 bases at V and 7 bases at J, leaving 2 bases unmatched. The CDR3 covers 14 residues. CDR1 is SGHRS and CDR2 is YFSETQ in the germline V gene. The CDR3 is CASSLGQGSEKLFF. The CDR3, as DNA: TGCGCCAGCAGCTTGGGACAGGGGTCTGAAAAACTGTTTTTT.

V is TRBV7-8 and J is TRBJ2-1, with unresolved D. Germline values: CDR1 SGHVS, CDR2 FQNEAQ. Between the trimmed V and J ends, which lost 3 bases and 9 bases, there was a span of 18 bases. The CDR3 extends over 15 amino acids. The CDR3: CASSFRPLVPPEQFF. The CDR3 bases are TGTGCCAGCAGCTTTCGGCCGCTGGTACCTCCTGAGCAGTTCTTC.

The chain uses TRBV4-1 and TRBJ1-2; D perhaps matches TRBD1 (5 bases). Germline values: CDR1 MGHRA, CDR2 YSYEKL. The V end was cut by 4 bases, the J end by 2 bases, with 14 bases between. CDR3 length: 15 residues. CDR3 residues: CASSPYQRGNYGYTF. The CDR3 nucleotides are TGCGCCAGCAGCCCCTATCAAAGGGGAAACTATGGCTACACCTTC.

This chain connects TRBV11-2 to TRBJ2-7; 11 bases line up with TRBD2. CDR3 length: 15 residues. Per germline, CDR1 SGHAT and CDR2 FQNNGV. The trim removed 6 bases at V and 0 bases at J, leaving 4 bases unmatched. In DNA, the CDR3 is TGTGCCAGCAGTCGACTAGCGGGATCCTCCTACGAGCAGTACTTC. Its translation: CASSRLAGSSYEQYF.

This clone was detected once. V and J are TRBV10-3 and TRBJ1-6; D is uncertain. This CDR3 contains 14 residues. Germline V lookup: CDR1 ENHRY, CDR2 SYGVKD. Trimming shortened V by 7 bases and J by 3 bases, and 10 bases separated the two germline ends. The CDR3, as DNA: TGTGCCATCAATCGAGGAAACTATAATTCACCCCTCCACTTT. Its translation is CAINRGNYNSPLHF.

The CDR3 spells CASSFFGGGTEAFF. DNA for the CDR3: TGTGCCAGCAGTTTTTTCGGCGGGGGCACTGAAGCTTTCTTT. This chain uses TRBV27 with TRBJ1-1, with D perhaps TRBD1 (5 bases). The ends were cut back, 3 bases at V and 4 bases at J, with 12 bases in the middle. The CDR3 is 14 residues long. Germline CDR1 and CDR2: MNHEY and SMNVEV (reference sequence).

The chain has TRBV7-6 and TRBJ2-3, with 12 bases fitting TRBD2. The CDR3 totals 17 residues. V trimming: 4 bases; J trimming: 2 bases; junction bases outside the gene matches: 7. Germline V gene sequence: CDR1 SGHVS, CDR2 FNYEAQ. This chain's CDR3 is CASSSRLAGAPTDTQYF. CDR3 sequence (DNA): TGTGCCAGCAGCTCCCGACTAGCGGGGGCCCCCACAGATACGCAGTATTTT.

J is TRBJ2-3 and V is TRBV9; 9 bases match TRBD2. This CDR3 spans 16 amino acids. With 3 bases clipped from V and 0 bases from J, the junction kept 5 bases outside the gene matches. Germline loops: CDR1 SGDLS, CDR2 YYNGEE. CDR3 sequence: CASSGLAGYSTDTQYF. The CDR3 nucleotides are TGTGCCAGCAGCGGGCTAGCGGGGTATAGCACAGATACGCAGTATTTT.

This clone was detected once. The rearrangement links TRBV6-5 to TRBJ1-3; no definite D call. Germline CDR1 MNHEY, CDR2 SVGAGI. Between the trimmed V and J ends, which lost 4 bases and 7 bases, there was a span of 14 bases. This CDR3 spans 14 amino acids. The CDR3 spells CASSSYTVRNTIYF. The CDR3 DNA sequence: TGTGCCAGCAGTTCCTACACGGTGAGGAACACCATATATTTT.

CDR3 in amino acids: CSASSVTEAFF. In DNA, the CDR3 is TGCAGTGCTAGTTCCGTCACTGAAGCTTTCTTT. The chain employs TRBV20-1 and TRBJ1-1; D uncertain. CDR3 length: 11 residues. Germline values: CDR1 DFQATT, CDR2 SNEGSKA (reference sequence). The V end lost 3 bases, the J end lost 4 bases, and 6 bases lay between the germline ends.